The present T cell receptor delta chain was sequenced within a study of gamma-delta chains in newborns, infants, children. TCRdb reprocessed the reads using CATT. The sample yields roughly 11,000 delta-chain clones, about 10% seen once. With V trimmed by 4 bases and J by 6 bases, 22 bases remained unmatched. Germline V gene sequence: CDR1 GEAIGNYY, CDR2 EKD. The CDR3 runs to 18 residues. The sequencing sample was made of blood. This TCR came from a child who was a newborn, infant or young child, either healthy, febrile or measles-vaccinated (not recorded which). The chain recombines TRDV2 with TRDJ1; 7 bases fit TRDD3. As TCRdb names no J gene, one was assigned here on the basis of a DNA match to germline. The chain's CDR3 is CACEPIQGLGAQGYKLIF. DNA of the CDR3: TGTGCCTGTGAGCCTATCCAGGGGCTGGGGGCCCAGGGGTATAAACTCATCTTT.